This T cell receptor (beta chain) was obtained from a study of blood T cell repertoires in COVID-19. The wider study: Samples came from the United States, Italy and Spain, spanning acute and convalescent COVID-19. The analysed material was cDNA or gDNA that came from T cells, B-cell-depleted T cells, or PBMCs.

Source study methods: Amplified reference gene primers provided the basis for estimating nucleated cell counts. Assay: immunoSEQ multiplex PCR; the TCRdb copy retains only in-frame clones and omits some. V and J calls and clone size are copied from that table; D and trimming were computed from the DNA. The sample has roughly 88,000 clones, approximately 79% seen once. The CDR3 runs to 18 residues. V gene TRBV21-1 combines with J gene TRBJ2-1; TRBD2, the D gene given by the table, was not confirmed from the DNA. TRBV21-1 is recorded as a pseudogene. The sample comprised peripheral blood. This sequence originates from an elderly woman with active or convalescent COVID-19. CDR3: CASSLEVRGLAGFNEQFF. Here the CDR3 DNA reads TGTGCCAGCAGCTTAGAAGTAAGGGGACTAGCGGGTTTTAATGAGCAGTTCTTC.